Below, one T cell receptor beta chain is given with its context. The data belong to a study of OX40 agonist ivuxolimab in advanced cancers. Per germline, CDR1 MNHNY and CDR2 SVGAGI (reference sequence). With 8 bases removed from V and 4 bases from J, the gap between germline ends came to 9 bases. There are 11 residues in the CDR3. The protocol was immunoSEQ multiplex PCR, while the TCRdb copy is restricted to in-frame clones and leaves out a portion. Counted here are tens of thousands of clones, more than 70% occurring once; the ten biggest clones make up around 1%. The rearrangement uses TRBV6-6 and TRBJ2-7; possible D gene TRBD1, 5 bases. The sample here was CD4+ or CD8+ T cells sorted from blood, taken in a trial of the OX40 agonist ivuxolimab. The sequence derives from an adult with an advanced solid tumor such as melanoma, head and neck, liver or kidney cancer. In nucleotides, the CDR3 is TGTGCCAGCGGACAAAAGTACGAGCAGTACTTC. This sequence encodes CASGQKYEQYF.